A selection of T cell receptor beta chains follows, all from one sample in a study of beta chain features in type 1 diabetes. Libraries were prepared by immunoSEQ multiplex PCR; TCRdb keeps only in-frame clonotypes and omits some of them. This sample has 400,000 to 500,000 clones, with 14% found just once. Input material: naive CD4+ T cells from blood. The receptors shown here come from a man aged 25-45 years in good health. The CDR3 runs from the conserved cysteine through the conserved F or W. A D gene is named only where the DNA matches it firmly. Some rows mark clone size as missing; the rest say once, few, many or name a class of expanded clone.

>TRBJ2-3|TRBD2|few|TRBV19
TGTGCCAGCCTAGGAGGGGCTAGCGGGACCCGCTTT
CASLGGASGTRF
>TRBJ2-6|-|-|TRBV4-3
TGCGCCAGCAGCCAAGAAAAAGGGAGAAGCTCTGGGGCCAACGTCCTGACTTTC
CASSQEKGRSSGANVLTF
>TRBJ2-1|TRBD1|-|TRBV19
TGTGCCATCGGGACAGCCCGCTCCTACAATGAGCAGTTCTTC
CAIGTARSYNEQFF
>TRBJ1-1|-|-|TRBV14
TGTGCCAGCAGCCAACAGGGTTCGGGTGAAGCTTTCTTT
CASSQQGSGEAFF
>TRBJ2-1|TRBD2|-|TRBV4-1
TGCGCCAGCAGCCAAGGAGTTTCTAGCGGGAGAGGTCATGAGCAGTTCTTC
CASSQGVSSGRGHEQFF
>TRBJ2-2|-|few|TRBV29-1
TGCAGCGGACTCCGTGGCGCGAACACCGGGGAGCTGTTTTTT
CSGLRGANTGELFF
>TRBJ2-5|TRBD2|-|TRBV29-1
TGCAGCGTTCACCCAGCGGGAGCCGGGGAGACCCAGTACTTC
CSVHPAGAGETQYF
>TRBJ2-2|-|-|TRBV5-6
TGTGCCAGCAGCTTAATGGTAGCTACCGGGGAGCTGTTTTTT
CASSLMVATGELFF
>TRBJ1-2|-|-|TRBV13
TGTGCCAGCAGTTCCGGGACGGCGATCGGCTACACCTTC
CASSSGTAIGYTF
>TRBJ1-4|TRBD1|-|TRBV12-5
TGTGCTAGTCGGGACAGGGACGAAAAACTGTTTTTT
CASRDRDEKLFF
>TRBJ2-2|TRBD1|few|TRBV5-1
TGCGCCAGCAGCTTCAGGGACAGGAACACCGGGGAGCTGTTTTTT
CASSFRDRNTGELFF
>TRBJ2-1|TRBD1|few|TRBV19
TGTGCCAGTAGGGGGAGATTAGGACAGGACAATGAGCAGTTCTTC
CASRGRLGQDNEQFF
>TRBJ2-5|TRBD2|many|TRBV15
TGTGCCACCAGCAGAGATAGCGGGATTGAGACCCAGTACTTC
CATSRDSGIETQYF
>TRBJ2-1|-|-|TRBV4-1
TGCGCCAGCAGCCAAGGGGCGCGCGGATACAATGAGCAGTTCTTC
CASSQGARGYNEQFF
>TRBJ2-3|-|-|TRBV4-1
TGCGCCAGCAGCCAAGATAGGACAACAGATACGCAGTATTTT
CASSQDRTTDTQYF
>TRBJ1-2|-|few|TRBV29-1
TGCAGCGTTGATCAGGCAACTAACTATGGCTACACCTTC
CSVDQATNYGYTF
>TRBJ1-4|-|-|TRBV7-8
TGTGCCAGCAGCCCCCCGGGAGAATGGGAAAAACTGTTTTTT
CASSPPGEWEKLFF
>TRBJ1-2|-|-|TRBV14
TGTGCCAGCAGCCAAGACATCTATGGCTACACCTTC
CASSQDIYGYTF
>TRBJ1-2|-|-|TRBV25-1
TGTGCCAGCAGAGATGACAGGAACTATGGCTACACCTTC
CASRDDRNYGYTF
>TRBJ2-3|-|-|TRBV19
TGTGCCAGTAGTCCGGGTATTAGCACAGATACGCAGTATTTT
CASSPGISTDTQYF
>TRBJ1-1|-|-|TRBV14
TGTGCCAGCAGCCAGCTGGGAGGGGAAGCTTTCTTT
CASSQLGGEAFF
>TRBJ2-7|TRBD2|-|TRBV10-3
TGTGCCATCAGTGAGAGACTAGCGGGGCACGAGCAGTACTTC
CAISERLAGHEQYF
>TRBJ1-2|TRBD1|few|TRBV7-9
TGTGCCAGCACCACCATGATGGGACAGTTCTATGGCTACACCTTC
CASTTMMGQFYGYTF
>TRBJ2-5|-|few|TRBV30
TGTGCCTGGATGGGGACCGGACAAGACTTATCGGAGACCCAGTACTTC
CAWMGTGQDLSETQYF
>TRBJ2-5|TRBD2|few|TRBV5-1
TGCGCCAGCAGCTTACTACGAAGCGGGATCCAAGAGACCCAGTACTTC
CASSLLRSGIQETQYF
>TRBJ2-3|-|few|TRBV15
TGTGCCACCAGCCGCTTGGCTTCCGCGGCAGATACGCAGTATTTT
CATSRLASAADTQYF
>TRBJ1-1|-|-|TRBV14
TGTGCCAGCAGCCAGCGTCGAACGGGTGAAGCTTTCTTT
CASSQRRTGEAFF
>TRBJ2-7|TRBD1|few|TRBV18
TGTGCCAGCTCACCCCGACAGGGCTACGAGCAGTACTTC
CASSPRQGYEQYF
>TRBJ2-3|TRBD2|few|TRBV30
TGTGCCTGGACGGCGGGAGTCCTGGTTACGCAGTATTTT
CAWTAGVLVTQYF
>TRBJ2-3|TRBD2|few|TRBV4-3
TGCGCCAGCAGCCCCAGTATGGACAGCGGGAGCTTCTTTACGCAGTATTTT
CASSPSMDSGSFFTQYF
>TRBJ2-7|-|-|TRBV2
TGTGCCAGCAGTGAGTCGGACGGTATACCTCTAGAGCAGTACTTC
CASSESDGIPLEQYF
>TRBJ1-2|-|-|TRBV5-1
TGCGCCAGCAGCCCTGACGCTCACTATGGCTACACCTTC
CASSPDAHYGYTF
>TRBJ2-2|-|-|TRBV6-5
TGTGCCAGCAGTTACTTCTCCGGGGAGCTGTTTTTT
CASSYFSGELFF
>TRBJ2-1|-|-|TRBV9
TGTGCCAGCAGCGTAGGTCCGGAGAACAATGAGCAGTTCTTC
CASSVGPENNEQFF
>TRBJ2-5|-|few|TRBV7-3
TGTGCCAGCAGCCCGACAGGTCAAGAGACCCAGTACTTC
CASSPTGQETQYF
>TRBJ2-1|TRBD1|few|TRBV4-3
TGCGCCAGCAGCCCCCTCGGGACAGGGCCCTACAATGAGCAGTTCTTC
CASSPLGTGPYNEQFF
>TRBJ1-2|-|few|TRBV29-1
TGCAGCGTTGAAGAAGCGATGACAATTAACTATGGCTACACCTTC
CSVEEAMTINYGYTF
>TRBJ1-1|-|-|TRBV10-3
TGTGCCATCAGTGAGAGTACAGGGCATCTGAACACTGAAGCTTTCTTT
CAISESTGHLNTEAFF
>TRBJ1-2|-|-|TRBV27
TGTGCCAGCAGTTTTACGGCTAACTATGGCTACACCTTC
CASSFTANYGYTF
>TRBJ2-1|-|few|TRBV5-4
TGTGCCAGCAGCTTCGGCCGTGAGCAGTTCTTC
CASSFGREQFF
>TRBJ2-6|-|-|TRBV5-6
TGTGCCAGCAGCTTTGGTGGGGCCAACGTCCTGACTTTC
CASSFGGANVLTF
>TRBJ2-2|-|-|TRBV30
TGTGCCTGGAGTGTAAGGGTACACACCGGGGAGCTGTTTTTT
CAWSVRVHTGELFF
>TRBJ2-7|TRBD2|few|TRBV18
TGTGCCAGCTCACCAGGCCCCCGGGAGGACGAGCAGTACTTC
CASSPGPREDEQYF
>TRBJ1-6|-|-|TRBV15
TGTGCCACCAGCAGGCCCGATTCACCCCTCCACTTT
CATSRPDSPLHF
>TRBJ2-3|TRBD1|-|TRBV11-2
TGTGCCAGCAGCTTGGGGACAGGGTCAGATACGCAGTATTTT
CASSLGTGSDTQYF
>TRBJ1-2|-|-|TRBV7-3
TGTGCCAGCAGCTTAAGCGGACTCGGCTACACCTTC
CASSLSGLGYTF
>TRBJ2-7|TRBD1|-|TRBV4-1
TGCGCCAGCAGTCAGACAGGGGGCTGGTACGACGAGCAGTACTTC
CASSQTGGWYDEQYF
>TRBJ1-5|-|few|TRBV9
TGTGCCAGCAGCGTAGATTTTCGCGGGGGAGAGCCCCAGCATTTT
CASSVDFRGGEPQHF
>TRBJ2-1|TRBD2|few|TRBV5-4
TGTGCCAGCAGCCAGGAAGGTCTAGCGGGAGGGTACAATGAGCAGTTCTTC
CASSQEGLAGGYNEQFF
>TRBJ1-2|TRBD1|-|TRBV9
TGTGCCAGCAGCGTCATTATACAGGGGGTTGCTAACTATGGCTACACCTTC
CASSVIIQGVANYGYTF
>TRBJ2-7|-|few|TRBV4-3
TGCGCCAGCAGCCACCGACTAGGTGAAAACTACGAGCAGTACTTC
CASSHRLGENYEQYF
>TRBJ1-2|-|-|TRBV29-1
TGCAGCCCCACACCAAGAGGAGACTATGGCTACACCTTC
CSPTPRGDYGYTF
>TRBJ1-1|TRBD1|few|TRBV9
TGTGCCAGCAGCGCAACAGGGGCCCAGAACACTGAAGCTTTCTTT
CASSATGAQNTEAFF
>TRBJ2-3|-|few|TRBV25-1
TGTGCCAGCAGTGTAACAAGCACAGATACGCAGTATTTT
CASSVTSTDTQYF